One and the same sample provided the 32 T cell receptor beta chains below, sequenced in a study of regulatory T cells in long-lasting Graves disease. Noted time point: newly diagnosed GD, antithyroid drugs for less than 3 months. From RNA extracted from PBMCs, the TCR library was made. Building the TCR beta libraries relied on iRepertoire HTBI primers, and CDR3 regions underwent Arm-PCR. TCRdb reprocessed the multiplex PCR reads with MiXCR, giving one entry per CDR3 protein. The sample has approximately 230,000 distinct CDR3 sequences, about a sixth seen once; the top ten hold approximately 20%. This specimen consisted of peripheral blood mononuclear cells (PBMCs), obtained at new diagnosis, from a patient treated with antithyroid drugs. The receptors shown here come from a female donor with Graves disease.

This clonotype was counted many times. J is TRBJ1-6 and V is TRBV4-1; 8 bases are a match to TRBD1. The CDR3 is made up of 15 amino acids. With 5 bases clipped from V and 7 bases from J, the junction kept 7 bases outside the gene matches. The V gene's germline CDR1 is MGHRA and CDR2 YSYEKL. The CDR3 reads CASSERTGQNSPLHF. CDR3 sequence (DNA): TGCGCCAGCAGCGAACGGACAGGGCAGAATTCACCCCTCCACTTT.

At least ten counts were recorded for this clonotype. The chain uses TRBV18 and TRBJ2-3, with D perhaps matching TRBD1 (6 bases). V was cut by 0 bases and J by 5 bases, with 18 bases left in between. The CDR3 contains 17 residues. The V gene's germline CDR1 is KGHSH and CDR2 LQKENI. The CDR3: CASSPPYRRQARDTQYF. Here the CDR3 DNA reads TGTGCCAGCTCACCACCGTATAGGAGACAGGCCCGAGATACGCAGTATTTT. Full variable domain (rest looked up from reference TRBV18 and TRBJ2-3): NAGVMQNPRHLVRRRGQEARLRCSPMKGHSHVYWYRQLPEEGLKFMVYLQKENIIDESGMPKERFSAEFPKEGPSILRIQQVVRGDSAAYFCASSPPYRRQARDTQYFGPGTRLTVL.

This clonotype was counted only a few times. This may arise from a read error, as a much more abundant clone is one base away. This sequence joins TRBV12-3 or TRBV12-4 and TRBJ1-2; D is uncertain. The CDR3 consists of 12 residues. V gave up 6 bases and J gave up 4 bases, with 9 bases separating them. The CDR3 protein is CASRMGSYGYTF. CDR3 DNA sequence: TGTGCCAGCAGGATGGGCAGCTATGGCTACACCTTC.

This clonotype was recorded at least ten times. The gene calls are TRBV18 and TRBJ1-5; perhaps TRBD1 as D (5 bases). The V end lost 3 bases, the J end lost 0 bases, and 9 bases lay between the germline ends. Germline V gene data show CDR1 as KGHSH and CDR2 as LQKENI. There are 15 residues in the CDR3. In nucleotides, the CDR3 is TGTGCCAGCTCACCGGAGGGGAATAGCAATCAGCCCCAGCATTTT. Translating gives CASSPEGNSNQPQHF.

This clonotype was counted ten times or more. This chain connects TRBV7-9 to TRBJ2-7, with D possibly TRBD1 on 6 matching bases. The V end lost 7 bases, the J end lost 5 bases, and 18 bases lay between the germline ends. Germline loops: CDR1 SEHNR, CDR2 FQNEAQ (reference sequence). This CDR3 is 14 amino acids long. The chain's CDR3 is CASNPAGAGDEQYF. In nucleotides, the CDR3 is TGTGCCAGCAACCCCGCAGGGGCGGGCGACGAGCAGTACTTC.

This clonotype was counted only a few times. This chain connects TRBV5-1 to TRBJ2-3, with D perhaps matching TRBD1 (6 bases). The germline V gene has CDR1 SGHRS and CDR2 YFSETQ. The V end was cut by 7 bases, the J end by 2 bases, with 20 bases between. The CDR3 spans 16 residues. The CDR3 region is CASSGMMGAVTDTQYF. The CDR3 DNA follows: TGCGCCAGCTCCGGCATGATGGGGGCGGTCACAGATACGCAGTATTTT.

Regarding this clonotype: Only one base separates this from a far larger clonotype, so it likely reflects a read error. The chain links TRBV6-2 or TRBV6-3 to TRBJ1-2; no reliable D call. Germline CDR1 reads MNHEY; CDR2 reads SVGEGT. This CDR3 comprises 13 residues. The V and J ends lost 4 bases and 3 bases respectively, with 9 bases between them. CDR3 residues: CASSCTSHYGYTF. The CDR3 DNA reads TGTGCCAGCAGTTGCACGTCCCACTATGGCTACACCTTC.

This clonotype was picked up many times. The rearrangement uses TRBV12-3 or TRBV12-4 and TRBJ2-7; 13 bases are a match to TRBD2. V dropped 7 bases and J dropped 12; count of bases not matched to a gene: 12. This CDR3 comprises 14 residues. The CDR3 nucleotides are TGTGCCAGCAAACCGGGACTAGCGGGGAGCCCCGCGTACTTC. This encodes CASKPGLAGSPAYF.

About this clonotype: At one end, the junction sequence differs from germline, possibly due to a read error. The chain couples TRBV10-2 to TRBJ2-2; TRBD2 aligns across 7 bases. Germline-derived CDR1 and CDR2 are WSHSY and SAAADI. The CDR3 is 16 amino acids. The CDR3 bases are TGCGCCAGCAGGGAAGTAAGCGGGACCAACACCGGAGAGCTGCTTTTT. Translated: CASREVSGTNTGELLF.

A note on this clonotype: Possible read error: a much larger clone is one base away. This sequence joins TRBV12-3 or TRBV12-4 and TRBJ1-1, with D perhaps matching TRBD1 (5 bases). Between the trimmed V and J ends, which lost 4 bases and 5 bases, there was a span of 11 bases. The CDR3 contains 13 residues. For the CDR3, the DNA is TGTGCCAGCAGTTCAGATTGGGGGACTGAAGCTTTCTTT. Protein: CASSSDWGTEAFF.

A remark on this clonotype: At one end the junction does not follow the germline gene, possibly because of a read error. The genes are TRBV19 and TRBJ2-7; D gene unclear. Germline CDR1 and CDR2: LNHDA and SQIVND (reference sequence). The CDR3 spans 14 residues. The CDR3 nucleotides are TGTGCCATTAGTATAGGAACCAGACTCTACGAGCAGTACTTC. As protein: CAISIGTRLYEQYF.

The chain employs TRBV20-1 and TRBJ1-5; D remains unclear. The CDR3 is 14 amino acids. CDR1 and CDR2 from the germline V gene are DFQATT and SNEGSKA (reference sequence). Trimming stripped 3 bases from V and 6 bases from J, with 15 bases between. The CDR3 loop reads CSASSAVRRQPQHF. CDR3 bases: TGCAGTGCTAGTTCGGCGGTCAGGCGTCAGCCCCAGCATTTT.

This clonotype was observed many times. This chain links TRBV11-2 with TRBJ2-5; 11 bases are shared with TRBD2. Germline V gives CDR1 SGHAT, CDR2 FQNNGV. This CDR3 is built from 18 residues. V was pared by 0 bases and J by 5 bases, with 11 bases of the junction left unmatched. The CDR3 loop reads CASSLDPVAGGPWETQYF. For the CDR3, the DNA is TGTGCCAGCAGCTTAGATCCTGTAGCGGGAGGGCCCTGGGAGACCCAGTACTTC. The full variable domain, rest sourced from reference TRBV11-2 and TRBJ2-5, is EAGVAQSPRYKIIEKRQSVAFWCNPISGHATLYWYQQILGQGPKLLIQFQNNGVVDDSQLPKDRFSAERLKGVDSTLKIQPAKLEDSAVYLCASSLDPVAGGPWETQYFGPGTRLLVL.

The table lists this clonotype with many counts. The chain uses TRBV7-2 and TRBJ2-7, with TRBD2 matching over 8 bases. The V gene's germline CDR1 is SGHTA and CDR2 FQGNSA. The CDR3 is 16 amino acids. The junction had 8 bases not matched to a gene; V was cut back by 1 base and J by 3 bases. CDR3 in DNA: TGTGCCAGCAGCTTAGGTTCCAGCGGGAGCCTCTACGAGCAGTACTTC. Protein: CASSLGSSGSLYEQYF.

There are many counts of this clonotype. The chain is built from TRBV20-1 and TRBJ2-3; 11 positions match TRBD2. The CDR3 is 14 residues long. Germline CDR1 and CDR2: DFQATT and SNEGSKA (reference sequence). The V segment lost 6 bases and the J segment 3 bases; nucleotides outside the gene matches: 5. Here the CDR3 reads CSATTSGKTDTQYF. The CDR3 DNA reads as TGCAGTGCCACGACTAGCGGGAAGACAGATACGCAGTATTTT.

In this sample, this clonotype turned up once. The rearrangement links TRBV7-2 to TRBJ1-4; 7 positions agree with TRBD1. Losses at the gene ends were 1 base for V and 0 bases for J; bases not matched to a gene: 11. CDR1 and CDR2 (germline): SGHTA, FQGNSA. The CDR3 spans 19 residues. The CDR3 reads CASSLGSLGGTATNEKLFF. CDR3 DNA: TGTGCCAGCAGCTTAGGCAGCCTCGGTGGGACAGCAACTAATGAAAAACTGTTTTTT.

This clonotype showed up many times. The rearrangement joins TRBV19 to TRBJ2-1, with TRBD1 identical over 7 bases. Looked up from germline, CDR1 is LNHDA and CDR2 is SQIVND (reference sequence). The V and J ends lost 6 bases and 5 bases, in that order; junction bases with no gene match: 10. The CDR3 is 15 amino acids. CDR3 in amino acids: CASRTGTETNNEQFF. The CDR3 region has the DNA TGTGCCAGTAGAACCGGGACAGAGACTAACAATGAGCAGTTCTTC.

This clonotype was recorded many times. An end of the junction differs from the germline gene, which may be a read error. V usage is TRBV7-7 and J usage is TRBJ2-7; 7 bases are a match to TRBD1. Per germline, CDR1 SSHAT and CDR2 FNYEAQ (reference sequence). The CDR3 has 13 residues. The CDR3 DNA reads as TGTGCTAGCAGCCCTGACAGGGACGCCGAGCAGTACTTC. It codes for CASSPDRDAEQYF.

V and J are TRBV6-1 and TRBJ1-1, with no clear D. V lost 2 bases and J lost 8, with 9 bases in between. CDR1 and CDR2 (germline): MNHNS, SASEGT. This CDR3 is 12 amino acids long. As DNA, the CDR3 is TGTGCCAGCAGTGAAAGCGGGATCGAAGCTTTCTTT. Amino acid sequence: CASSESGIEAFF.

This clonotype has at least ten counts. J is TRBJ2-5 and V is TRBV7-2, with no clear D. V lost 5 bases to trimming and J lost 2 bases, with 15 bases between them. CDR3 length equals 15 residues. The germline V gene has CDR1 SGHTA and CDR2 FQGNSA. CDR3 bases: TGTGCCAGCAGCCCCAATTCAGGAAGGCAAGAGACCCAGTACTTC. This encodes CASSPNSGRQETQYF.

This clonotype was seen many times. The V and J genes are TRBV5-5 and TRBJ1-5; 9 bases are shared with TRBD1. The J segment lost 8 bases and the V segment lost 4 bases, leaving 4 bases of the junction unmatched. CDR3 size: 13 residues. The germline V gene has CDR1 SGHKS and CDR2 YYEKEE (reference sequence). The CDR3 here is CASSQQGAKPQHF. The CDR3 DNA is TGTGCCAGCAGCCAACAGGGGGCCAAGCCCCAGCATTTT.

This clonotype was detected ten times or more. This chain joins TRBV12-3 or TRBV12-4 and TRBJ1-3; D remains unclear. Trimming pared 3 bases from V and 8 bases from J, leaving 11 bases between. The CDR3 has 13 residues. The CDR3 DNA reads as TGTGCCAGCAGTTTTCGAGCCGTTGACACCATATATTTT. Its translation: CASSFRAVDTIYF.

This clonotype was picked up many times. The chain combines TRBV2 with TRBJ2-1, with 7 bases fitting TRBD1. Per the germline V gene, CDR1 is SNHLY and CDR2 is FYNNEI. The CDR3 totals 15 residues. The V segment lost 6 bases and the J segment 4 bases; nucleotides outside the gene matches: 9. The CDR3 DNA sequence: TGTGCCAGCAGCAGAACCGGGACAGCTTACAATGAGCAGTTCTTC. It translates to CASSRTGTAYNEQFF.

This clonotype was detected many times. The chain recombines TRBV2 with TRBJ1-1; D uncertain. The CDR3 spans 12 residues. Germline V gene data show CDR1 as SNHLY and CDR2 as FYNNEI. The V and J ends lost 5 bases and 8 bases respectively, with 12 bases between them. The CDR3 region has the DNA TGTGCCAGCAGTTTGGGTGGAGGGGAAGCTTTCTTT. Amino acids: CASSLGGGEAFF.

This clonotype was counted at least ten times. The V and J genes are TRBV29-1 and TRBJ2-7; D unresolved. The CDR3 is 12 amino acids. Germline CDR1 is SQVTM and CDR2 is ANQGSEA. V lost 3 bases, J lost 3 bases, and 9 bases lay in between. Here the CDR3 DNA reads TGCAGCGTTGAGGCAGAAAGCTACGAGCAGTACTTC. Protein product: CSVEAESYEQYF.

The sample holds one count of this clonotype. The DNA is omitted, as the CDR3 cannot be located on it reliably, and the CDR3 follows TCRdb's listing. The genes are TRBV7-9 and TRBJ1-1; the table calls TRBD1, which could not be checked here. 23 amino acids form the CDR3, both terminal residues included. Germline lookup yields CDR1 SEHNR and CDR2 FQNEAQ (reference sequence). The CDR3 sequence: CASSLGQTIQYFGAGNMNTEAFF.

A note on this clonotype: Given a much more abundant clone one base away, this may be a read error. The chain is built from TRBV6-1 and TRBJ2-1, with TRBD1 identical over 8 bases. The DNA matches TRBJ2-3 better at its end, which makes the J call doubtful. This CDR3 has 14 amino acids. Germline CDR1 reads MNHNS; CDR2 reads SASEGT. The DNA of the CDR3 is TGTGCCAGCAGTGGACAGGGGTTTGCAAATACGCAGTATTTT. Amino acid sequence: CASSGQGFANTQYF.

This clonotype was detected many times. J is TRBJ1-2 and V is TRBV12-5; 9 bases are shared with TRBD1. Germline-derived CDR1 and CDR2 are LGHNT and FRNRAP. The V gene end was trimmed by 5 bases and the J gene end by 4 bases; junction bases not matched to a gene: 5. This CDR3 has 14 residues. CDR3 DNA: TGTGCTAGTGGTGGGACAGGGTACAGCTATGGCTACACCTTC. Translated, it gives CASGGTGYSYGYTF.

This chain links TRBV9 with TRBJ2-1; maybe TRBD2 (6 bases). Germline V CDR1 and CDR2: SGDLS, YYNGEE. With 0 bases removed from V and 10 bases from J, the gap between germline ends came to 11 bases. The length of the CDR3 is 13 residues. CDR3 DNA sequence: TGTGCCAGCAGCGTAGTCATAACTAGCGAGCAGTTCTTC. Residues: CASSVVITSEQFF.

This clonotype was seen at least ten times. The rearrangement joins TRBV25-1 to TRBJ2-2; D ambiguous. The V end was cut by 3 bases, the J end by 3 bases, with 8 bases between. CDR3 length: 14 residues. Germline V lookup: CDR1 MGHDK, CDR2 SYGVNS. The CDR3, as DNA: TGTGCCAGCAGTGATGGGTTAGACACCGGGGAGCTGTTTTTT. Translated, it gives CASSDGLDTGELFF.

This clonotype was recorded many times. The chain couples TRBV6-2 or TRBV6-3 to TRBJ1-2; 8 nucleotides align to TRBD1. The CDR3 length is 14 residues. With 6 bases clipped from V and 2 bases from J, the junction kept 5 bases outside the gene matches. Per the germline V gene, CDR1 is MNHEY and CDR2 is SVGEGT. The DNA of the CDR3 is TGTGCCAGCAGCCCCCGGACAGGGAACTATGGCTACACCTTC. Residues: CASSPRTGNYGYTF.

The V and J genes are TRBV27 and TRBJ2-7, with 8 bases lining up with TRBD1. Trimming removed 8 bases from V and 3 bases from J; junction bases left unmatched: 9. The CDR3 totals 14 residues. Germline CDR1 and CDR2: MNHEY and SMNVEV (reference sequence). CDR3: CASGPGQGHYEQYF. CDR3 DNA: TGTGCCAGCGGCCCAGGACAGGGTCACTACGAGCAGTACTTC.